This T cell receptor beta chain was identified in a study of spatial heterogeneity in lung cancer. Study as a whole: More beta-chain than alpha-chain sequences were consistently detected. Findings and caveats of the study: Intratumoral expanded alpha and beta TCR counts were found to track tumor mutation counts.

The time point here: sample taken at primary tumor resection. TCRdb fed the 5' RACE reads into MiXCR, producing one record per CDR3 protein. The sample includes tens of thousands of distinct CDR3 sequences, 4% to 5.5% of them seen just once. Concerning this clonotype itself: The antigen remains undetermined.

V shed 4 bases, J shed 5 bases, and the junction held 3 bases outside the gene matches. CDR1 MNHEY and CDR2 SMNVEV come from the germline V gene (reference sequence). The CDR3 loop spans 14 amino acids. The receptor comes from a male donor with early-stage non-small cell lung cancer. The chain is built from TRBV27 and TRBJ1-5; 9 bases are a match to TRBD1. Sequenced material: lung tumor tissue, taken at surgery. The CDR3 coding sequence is TGTGCCAGCAGTTCGGGACAGGGTTATCAGCCCCAGCATTTT. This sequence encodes CASSSGQGYQPQHF.